The 5 T cell receptor beta chains below were found in one sample sequenced in a study of blood T cells in healthy people across ages (dated by TCRdb to the mid-2010s). Library prep was done by 5' RACE. The run used an Illumina HiSeq 2500. The second PCR ran for roughly 7 to 11 cycles and used a J-beta primer mix along with a sample-barcoded 5' primer. The raw public reads went through TCRdb reprocessing: fastp at Q25, MiXCR clone calling, in-frame beta chains kept. Here each entry gathers all rows of one CDR3 protein and keeps the most common genes and DNA. Within this sample are roughly 900,000 distinct CDR3 sequences, with roughly 50% of them counted one time only. The top ten clonotypes cover around 15% of the sample. Sample: blood. These receptors were obtained from a man aged 25 to 40 in good health.

The V call is TRBV6-2 or TRBV6-3, the J call TRBJ2-3; TRBD1 agrees at 10 bases. V was clipped by 2 bases and J by 6 bases; unmatched bases: 5. Germline CDR1 and CDR2: MNHEY and SVGEGT. The CDR3 length is 15 residues. CDR3 nucleotides: TGTGCCAGCAGTTACCAGGGACAGGGGATGGATACGCAGTATTTT. As protein: CASSYQGQGMDTQYF.

V gene TRBV6-2 or TRBV6-3 combines with J gene TRBJ2-3; D remains unclear. The CDR3 sequence is 14 residues long. CDR1 and CDR2 from the germline V gene are MNHEY and SVGEGT. Trimming shortened V by 2 bases and J by 7 bases, and 13 bases separated the two germline ends. CDR3 region: CASSYRAQLNTQYF. CDR3 coding DNA: TGTGCCAGCAGTTACCGGGCCCAACTAAATACGCAGTATTTT.

This clonotype appeared a single time. J is TRBJ2-3 and V is TRBV18, with 8 positions matching TRBD1. V lost 4 bases, J lost 1 base, and 4 bases stayed unmatched. Germline V gives CDR1 KGHSH, CDR2 LQKENI. The CDR3 has 15 amino acids. DNA of the CDR3: TGTGCCAGCTCACAGGACAGGGTGGGCACAGATACGCAGTATTTT. Its translation is CASSQDRVGTDTQYF.

The chain joins TRBV7-2 to TRBJ2-3, with D possibly matching TRBD1 (5 bases). The CDR3 sequence is 15 residues long. The ends were cut back, 0 bases at V and 2 bases at J, with 9 bases in the middle. CDR1 is SGHTA, CDR2 FQGNSA, per germline. The CDR3 bases are TGTGCCAGCAGCTTAGCGCCAGGGATCACAGATACGCAGTATTTT. Its translation: CASSLAPGITDTQYF.

This chain connects TRBV4-3 to TRBJ2-7; the match to TRBD2 covers 8 bases. V dropped 0 bases and J dropped 4; count of bases not matched to a gene: 5. This CDR3 spans 15 amino acids. Germline loops: CDR1 LGHNA, CDR2 YSLEER. The CDR3 loop is CASSQEGTRSYEQYF. The CDR3, as DNA: TGCGCCAGCAGCCAAGAGGGGACTAGGTCGTACGAGCAGTACTTC.